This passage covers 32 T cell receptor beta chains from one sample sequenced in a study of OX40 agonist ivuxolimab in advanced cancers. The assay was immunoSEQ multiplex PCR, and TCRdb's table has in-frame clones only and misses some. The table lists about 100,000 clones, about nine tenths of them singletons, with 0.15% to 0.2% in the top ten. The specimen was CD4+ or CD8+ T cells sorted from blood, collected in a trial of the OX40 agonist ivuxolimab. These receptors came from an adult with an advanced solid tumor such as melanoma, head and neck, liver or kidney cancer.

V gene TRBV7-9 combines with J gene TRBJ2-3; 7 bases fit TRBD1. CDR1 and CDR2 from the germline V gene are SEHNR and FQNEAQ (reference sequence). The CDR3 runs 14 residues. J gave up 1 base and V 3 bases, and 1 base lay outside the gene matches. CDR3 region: CASSLGQRTDTQYF. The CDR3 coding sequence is TGTGCCAGCAGCTTGGGACAGCGCACAGATACGCAGTATTTT.

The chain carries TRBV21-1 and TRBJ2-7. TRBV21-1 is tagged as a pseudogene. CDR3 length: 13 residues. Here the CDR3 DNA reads TGTGCCAGCAGTGGTACGGCTACCTACGAGCAGTACTTC. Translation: CASSGTATYEQYF.

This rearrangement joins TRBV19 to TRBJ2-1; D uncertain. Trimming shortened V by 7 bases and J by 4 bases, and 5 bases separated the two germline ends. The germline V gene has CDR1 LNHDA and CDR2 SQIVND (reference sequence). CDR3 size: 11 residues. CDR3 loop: CASKTYNEQFF. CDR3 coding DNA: TGTGCCAGTAAGACGTACAATGAGCAGTTCTTC.

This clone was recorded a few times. The CDR3 is CASSKPGRNTGELFF. The CDR3 coding sequence is TGTGCCAGTAGCAAACCGGGACGGAACACCGGGGAGCTGTTTTTT. The genes are TRBV19 and TRBJ2-2; TRBD1 or TRBD2 may be the D gene (5 bases each). From germline, CDR1 is LNHDA and CDR2 SQIVND (reference sequence). This CDR3 has 15 amino acids. V lost 6 bases and J 1 base, leaving 12 bases between the germline ends.

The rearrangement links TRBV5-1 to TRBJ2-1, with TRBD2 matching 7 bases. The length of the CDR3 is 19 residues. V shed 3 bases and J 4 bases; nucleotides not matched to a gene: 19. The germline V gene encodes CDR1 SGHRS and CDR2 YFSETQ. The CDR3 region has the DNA TGCGCCAGCAGCTCTCCCCCCAAATCCAGCGGGACGGTATACAATGAGCAGTTCTTC. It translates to CASSSPPKSSGTVYNEQFF.

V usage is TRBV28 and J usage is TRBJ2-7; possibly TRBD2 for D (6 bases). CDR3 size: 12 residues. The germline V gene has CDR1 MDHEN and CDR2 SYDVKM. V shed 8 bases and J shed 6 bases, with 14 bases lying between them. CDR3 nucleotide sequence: TGTGCCAGCTATATTGTGGGGGGCGAGCAGTACTTC. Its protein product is CASYIVGGEQYF.

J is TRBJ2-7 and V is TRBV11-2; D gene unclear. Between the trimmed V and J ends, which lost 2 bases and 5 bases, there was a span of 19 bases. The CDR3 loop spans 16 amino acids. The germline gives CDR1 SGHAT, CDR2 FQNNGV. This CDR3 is CASSLLRGRTLDEQYF. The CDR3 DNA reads TGTGCCAGCAGCTTATTGCGAGGACGTACCCTCGACGAGCAGTACTTC.

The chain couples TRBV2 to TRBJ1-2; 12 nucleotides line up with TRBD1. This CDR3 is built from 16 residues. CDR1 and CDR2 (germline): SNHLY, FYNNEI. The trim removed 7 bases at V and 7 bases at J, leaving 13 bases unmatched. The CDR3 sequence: CASTRDRGQSKLGYTF. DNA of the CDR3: TGTGCCAGCACCCGGGACAGGGGGCAAAGTAAGCTTGGCTACACCTTC. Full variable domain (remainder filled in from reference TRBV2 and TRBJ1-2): EPEVTQTPSHQVTQMGQEVILRCVPISNHLYFYWYRQILGQKVEFLVSFYNNEISEKSEIFDDQFSVERPDGSNFTLKIRSTKLEDSAMYFCASTRDRGQSKLGYTFGSGTRLTVV.

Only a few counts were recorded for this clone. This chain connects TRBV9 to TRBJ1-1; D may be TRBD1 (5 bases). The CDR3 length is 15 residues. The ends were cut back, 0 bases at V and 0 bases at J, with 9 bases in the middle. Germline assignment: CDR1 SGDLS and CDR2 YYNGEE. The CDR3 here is CASSVVSGLNTEAFF. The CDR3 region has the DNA TGTGCCAGCAGCGTAGTTTCGGGGCTGAACACTGAAGCTTTCTTT.

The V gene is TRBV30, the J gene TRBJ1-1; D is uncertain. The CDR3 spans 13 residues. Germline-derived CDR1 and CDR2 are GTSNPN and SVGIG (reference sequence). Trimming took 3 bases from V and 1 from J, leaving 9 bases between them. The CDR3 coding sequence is TGTGCCTGGAGAGAGACACCGAACACTGAAGCTTTCTTT. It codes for CAWRETPNTEAFF.

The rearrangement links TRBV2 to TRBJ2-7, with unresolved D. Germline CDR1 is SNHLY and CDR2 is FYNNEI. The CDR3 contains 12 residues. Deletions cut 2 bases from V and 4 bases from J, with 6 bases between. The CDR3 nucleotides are TGTGCCAGCAGTGAAATCTTGTACGAGCAGTACTTC. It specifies CASSEILYEQYF.

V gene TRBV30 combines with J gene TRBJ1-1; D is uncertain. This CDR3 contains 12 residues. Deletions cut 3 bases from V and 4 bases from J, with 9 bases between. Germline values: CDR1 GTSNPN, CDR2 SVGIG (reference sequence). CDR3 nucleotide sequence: TGTGCCTGGAGGGGAGGGAGCACTGAAGCTTTCTTT. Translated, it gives CAWRGGSTEAFF.

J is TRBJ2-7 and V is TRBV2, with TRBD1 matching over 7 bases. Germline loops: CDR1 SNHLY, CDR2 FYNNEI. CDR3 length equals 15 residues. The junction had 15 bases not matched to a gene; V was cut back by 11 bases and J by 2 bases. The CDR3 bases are TGTGCCTGGAAGAATCCGGGACAGAGCCCCTACGAGCAGTACTTC. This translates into CAWKNPGQSPYEQYF.

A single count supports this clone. In DNA, the CDR3 is TGTGCCAGCAGTGAAGCGCTAACCGGGGAGAGGGGCTACACCTTC. As protein: CASSEALTGERGYTF. The genes are TRBV6-1 and TRBJ1-2; no reliable D call. The CDR3 is 15 amino acids. V shed 0 bases and J shed 8 bases, with 16 bases lying between them. Per the germline V gene, CDR1 is MNHNS and CDR2 is SASEGT.

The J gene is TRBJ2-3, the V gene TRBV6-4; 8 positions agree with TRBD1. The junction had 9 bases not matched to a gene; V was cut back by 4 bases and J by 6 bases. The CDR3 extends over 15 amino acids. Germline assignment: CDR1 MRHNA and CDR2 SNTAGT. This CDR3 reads CASSADRDLGDTQYF. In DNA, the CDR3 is TGTGCCAGCAGTGCGGACAGGGACCTGGGTGATACGCAGTATTTT.

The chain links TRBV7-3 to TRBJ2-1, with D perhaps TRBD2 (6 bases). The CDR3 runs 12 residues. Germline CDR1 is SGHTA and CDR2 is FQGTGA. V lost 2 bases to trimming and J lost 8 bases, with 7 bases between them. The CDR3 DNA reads TGTGCCAGCAGCTTACCTAGCGATGAGCAGTTCTTC. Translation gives CASSLPSDEQFF.

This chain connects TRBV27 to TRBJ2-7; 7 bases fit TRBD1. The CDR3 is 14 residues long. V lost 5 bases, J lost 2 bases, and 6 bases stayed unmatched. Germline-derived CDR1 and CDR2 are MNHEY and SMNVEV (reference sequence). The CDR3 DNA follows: TGTGCCAGCAGTGACAGGGTGGGACCCTACGAGCAGTACTTC. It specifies CASSDRVGPYEQYF.

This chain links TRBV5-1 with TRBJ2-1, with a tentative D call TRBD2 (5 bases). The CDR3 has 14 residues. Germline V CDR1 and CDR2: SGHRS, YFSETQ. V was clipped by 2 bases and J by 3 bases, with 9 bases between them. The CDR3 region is CASSLRAVYNEQFF. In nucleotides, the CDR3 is TGCGCCAGCAGCTTAAGAGCGGTCTACAATGAGCAGTTCTTC. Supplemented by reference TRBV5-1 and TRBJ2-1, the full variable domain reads KAGVTQTPRYLIKTRGQQVTLSCSPISGHRSVSWYQQTPGQGLQFLFEYFSETQRNKGNFPGRFSGRQFSNSRSEMNVSTLELGDSALYLCASSLRAVYNEQFFGPGTRLTVL.

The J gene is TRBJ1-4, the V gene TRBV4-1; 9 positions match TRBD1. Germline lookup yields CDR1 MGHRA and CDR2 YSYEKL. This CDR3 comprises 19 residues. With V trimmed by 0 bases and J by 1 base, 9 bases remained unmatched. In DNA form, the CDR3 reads TGCGCCAGCAGCCAAGACGGGACAGGGAGGTTATTAACTAATGAAAAACTGTTTTTT. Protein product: CASSQDGTGRLLTNEKLFF.

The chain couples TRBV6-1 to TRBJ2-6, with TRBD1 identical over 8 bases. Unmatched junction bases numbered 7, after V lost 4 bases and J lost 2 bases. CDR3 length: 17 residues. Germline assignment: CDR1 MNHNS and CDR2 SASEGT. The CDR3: CASSAGQAFAGANVLTF. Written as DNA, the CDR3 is TGTGCCAGCAGTGCGGGACAGGCATTTGCTGGGGCCAACGTCCTGACTTTC.

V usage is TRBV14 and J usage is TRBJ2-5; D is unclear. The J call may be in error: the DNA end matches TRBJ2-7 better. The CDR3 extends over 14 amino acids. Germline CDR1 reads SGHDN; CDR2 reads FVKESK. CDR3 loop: CASSQGHISYEQYF. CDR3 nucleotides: TGTGCCAGCAGCCAAGGGCACATTTCCTACGAGCAGTACTTC.

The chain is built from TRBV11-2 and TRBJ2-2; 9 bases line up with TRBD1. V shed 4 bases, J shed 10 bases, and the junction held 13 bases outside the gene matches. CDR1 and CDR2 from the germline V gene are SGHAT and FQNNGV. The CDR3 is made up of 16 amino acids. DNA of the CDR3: TGTGCCAGCAGCTCCTTAGGGACAGGGATCCGGTCGGAGCTGTTTTTT. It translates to CASSSLGTGIRSELFF.

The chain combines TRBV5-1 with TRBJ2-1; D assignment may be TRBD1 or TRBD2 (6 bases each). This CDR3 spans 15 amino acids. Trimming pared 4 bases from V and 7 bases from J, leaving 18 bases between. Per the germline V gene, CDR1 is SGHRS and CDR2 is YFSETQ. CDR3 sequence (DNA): TGCGCCAGCAGCCCGGGGGCGGGGCTGTCTAATGAGCAGTTCTTC. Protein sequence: CASSPGAGLSNEQFF. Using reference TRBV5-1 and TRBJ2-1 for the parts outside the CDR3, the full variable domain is KAGVTQTPRYLIKTRGQQVTLSCSPISGHRSVSWYQQTPGQGLQFLFEYFSETQRNKGNFPGRFSGRQFSNSRSEMNVSTLELGDSALYLCASSPGAGLSNEQFFGPGTRLTVL.

The CDR3 region has the DNA TGTGCCAGTAGGCTAGCGGGAGAGACCCAGTACTTC. Its protein is CASRLAGETQYF. The chain is built from TRBV19 and TRBJ2-5, with TRBD2 matching over 8 bases. V was pared by 6 bases and J by 4 bases, with 1 base of the junction left unmatched. The CDR3 spans 12 residues. Germline-derived CDR1 and CDR2 are LNHDA and SQIVND (reference sequence).

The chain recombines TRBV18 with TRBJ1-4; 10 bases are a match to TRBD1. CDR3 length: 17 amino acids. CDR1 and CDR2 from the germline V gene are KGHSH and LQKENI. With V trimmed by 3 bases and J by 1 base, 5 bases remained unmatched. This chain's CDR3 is CASSPGQGMVTNEKLFF. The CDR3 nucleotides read TGTGCCAGCTCACCGGGACAGGGGATGGTAACTAATGAAAAACTGTTTTTT.

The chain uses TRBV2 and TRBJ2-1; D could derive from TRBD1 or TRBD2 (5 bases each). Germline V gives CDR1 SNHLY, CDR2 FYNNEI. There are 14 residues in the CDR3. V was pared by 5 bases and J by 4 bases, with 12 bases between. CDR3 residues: CASSYGTEYNEQFF. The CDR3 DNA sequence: TGTGCCAGCAGTTACGGGACGGAATACAATGAGCAGTTCTTC.

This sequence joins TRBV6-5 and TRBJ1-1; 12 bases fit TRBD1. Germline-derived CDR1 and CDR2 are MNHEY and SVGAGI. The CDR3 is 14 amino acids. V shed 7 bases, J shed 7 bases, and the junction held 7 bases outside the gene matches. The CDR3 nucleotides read TGTGCCAGCACCCCGGGACAGGGGGCTTTTGAAGCTTTCTTT. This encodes CASTPGQGAFEAFF.

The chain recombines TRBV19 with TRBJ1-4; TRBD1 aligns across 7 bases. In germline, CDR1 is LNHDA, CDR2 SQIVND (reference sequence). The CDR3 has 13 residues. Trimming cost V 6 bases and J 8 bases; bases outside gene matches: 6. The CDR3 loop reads CASRRGLKEKLFF. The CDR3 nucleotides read TGTGCCAGTAGGAGGGGGCTAAAAGAAAAACTGTTTTTT. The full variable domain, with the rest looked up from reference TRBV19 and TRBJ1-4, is DGGITQSPKYLFRKEGQNVTLSCEQNLNHDAMYWYRQDPGQGLRLIYYSQIVNDFQKGDIAEGYSVSREKKESFPLTVTSAQKNPTAFYLCASRRGLKEKLFFGSGTQLSVL.

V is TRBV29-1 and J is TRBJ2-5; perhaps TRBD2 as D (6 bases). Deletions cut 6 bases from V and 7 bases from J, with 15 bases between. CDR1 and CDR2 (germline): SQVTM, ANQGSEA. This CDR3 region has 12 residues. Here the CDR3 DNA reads TGCAGCGTGGGGTTGAGAGCGGGGACCCAGTACTTC. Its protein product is CSVGLRAGTQYF.

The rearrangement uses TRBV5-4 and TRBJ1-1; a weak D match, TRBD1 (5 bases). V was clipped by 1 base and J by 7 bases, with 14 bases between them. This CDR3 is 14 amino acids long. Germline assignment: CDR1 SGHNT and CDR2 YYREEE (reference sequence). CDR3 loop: CASSLPQAKGEAFF. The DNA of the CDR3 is TGTGCCAGCAGCTTGCCACAGGCGAAGGGTGAAGCTTTCTTT.

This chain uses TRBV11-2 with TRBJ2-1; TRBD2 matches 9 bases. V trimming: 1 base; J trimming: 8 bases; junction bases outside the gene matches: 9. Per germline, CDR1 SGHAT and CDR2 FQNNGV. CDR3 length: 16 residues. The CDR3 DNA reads TGTGCCAGCAGCTTAGCCCCTAGCGGGGAAATCTATGAGCAGTTCTTC. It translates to CASSLAPSGEIYEQFF.

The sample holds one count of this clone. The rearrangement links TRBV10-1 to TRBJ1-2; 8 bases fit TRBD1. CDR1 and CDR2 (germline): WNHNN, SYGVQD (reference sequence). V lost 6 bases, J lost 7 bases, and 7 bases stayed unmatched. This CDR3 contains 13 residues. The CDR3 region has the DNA TGCGCCAGCAGCCCGACAGGGGCCGGTGGCTACACCTTC. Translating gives CASSPTGAGGYTF.